Detailed here is one T cell receptor beta chain. All of the donors were Caucasians in good health. The sample belongs to a study of identical twins. With template switching, a universal primer site was added, and the cDNA carried unique molecular identifiers. MiXCR was run by TCRdb on the 5' RACE reads, yielding one entry per CDR3 protein. This table holds about 1.7 million distinct CDR3 sequences, under 35% found once. The sequencing sample was made of cord blood. The sequence was collected from a newborn girl in good health.

The CDR3 sequence is CASSLVLESNYGYTF. The DNA of the CDR3 is TGTGCCAGCAGCTTAGTCTTGGAAAGTAACTATGGCTACACCTTC. The rearrangement joins TRBV7-8 to TRBJ1-2; no firm D call. The CDR3 spans 15 residues. Trimming removed 1 base at V and 1 base at J, with 10 bases between. Germline-derived CDR1 and CDR2 are SGHVS and FQNEAQ.